This T cell receptor (beta chain) was obtained from a study of blood T cell repertoires in COVID-19. Study context: Whether acute or convalescent, the COVID-19 samples came from the United States, Italy and Spain. PBMCs, B-cell-depleted T cells, or T cells provided the cDNA or gDNA that made up the material.

Original data processing: The authors estimated nucleated cell counts from reference gene primer amplification. Generated by immunoSEQ multiplex PCR, the TCRdb table keeps only in-frame clones and is missing some. That table gives V, J and clone size, and the DNA gave D and trimming. The sample holds 95,000 to 150,000 clones, about 86% seen once. There are 16 residues in the CDR3. V lost 2 bases and J lost 0, with 14 bases in between. Germline V lookup: CDR1 SGHRS, CDR2 YFSETQ. The sample consisted of peripheral blood. This sequence originates from an older man with active or convalescent COVID-19. The chain has TRBV5-1 and TRBJ1-1; perhaps TRBD1 as D (6 bases). The CDR3 protein is CASSFSLGGLNTEAFF. The DNA for the CDR3 is TGCGCCAGCAGCTTCAGCTTGGGGGGGCTGAACACTGAAGCTTTCTTT.